The entry below gives a single TCR beta chain sequence along with its context. This clonotype was picked up a small number of times. Its binding antigen is unknown. The junction shows a germline mismatch at one end, possibly a read error. The library was prepared using 5' RACE. The instrument given in TCRdb is NextSeq 500. In the TCR library protocol, unique molecular identifiers were attached to individual cDNA molecules to correct for PCR bias and sequencing error. Sequencing covered both TCR alpha and beta chains, and within each sample the abundances of alpha and beta sequences were tightly co-correlated. Processing in the source paper ran as follows. Decombinator V4 was used to annotate TCR sequences for V gene, J gene and CDR3. Expanded TCRs were defined as changing significantly between any two time points under a Poisson model with p below 0.0001. TCR abundances were normalised to the total number of TCRs sequenced per sample and were expressed as counts per million. TRAV1-2 paired with TRAJ12, TRAJ20 or TRAJ33 defined MAIT TCRs, while TRAV10 paired with TRAJ18 defined iNKT TCRs. VDJdb, accessed on 1 November 2021, was searched for TCRs annotated for CMV, EBV and SARS-CoV-2, and TCRs annotated for more than one antigen were excluded. TCRdb ran its own pipeline on the public reads, namely fastp trimming at Q25 and MiXCR clone calling, and kept in-frame beta chains. Every CDR3 protein is listed once, alongside the most common genes and DNA of its rows. These V and J calls derive from TCRdb rather than the authors' analysis. The sample table lists approximately 48,000 distinct CDR3 sequences, approximately 9.4% of them with a count of one. The ten largest clones add up to about 15% of the sample.

This sample is part of a study of early T cells in non-severe SARS-CoV-2 infection (dated by TCRdb to the early 2020s). At the level of the whole study: Bulk RNA from unsorted whole blood was used for TCR sequencing, so alpha and beta chains could not be paired.

Broad study findings and their caveats: VDJdb matching was skewed toward anti-spike CD8 responses and likely underestimated virus-specific expansions, missing private and CD4 specificities.

Inclusive of the bounding cysteine and phenylalanine, the CDR3 is 11 residues long. Only the CDR3 portion is preserved as DNA: 33 bases, with reading frame beginning at the first base. Per the germline V gene, LGHNA is the CDR1 and YNFKEQ is the CDR2. A case-control design nested within a healthcare worker cohort in London, UK, was used, with weekly nasopharyngeal swab PCR tests and blood sampling performed. Between 23 and 31 March 2020, the week of the UK lockdown, healthcare workers were enrolled and then followed up weekly for as long as 16 weeks. The receptor's source is an adult who was a healthcare worker with PCR-confirmed SARS-CoV-2 infection or an uninfected control (not recorded which). The V and J segments used are TRBV4-2 and TRBJ2-7; the D gene is perhaps TRBD1, on 5 matching bases. What was sequenced was whole blood. The DNA is as follows: TGTGCCAGCGGCCAGGGTTACGAGCAGTACTTC. Its coded protein is CASGQGYEQYF.